This entry features one TCR beta chain sequence. The antigen remains undetermined. The data originate from a study of T cell responses to AZD1222 COVID-19 vaccine. Study at large: Doses given second, at about 4 or about 12 weeks, were pooled. Findings and caveats of the study: Seropositive status at baseline applied to only 6 or 7 AZD1222 recipients. Clonal diversity may have been underestimated, and the donors were mostly white British, with more females than males. Nearly half of unique spike-specific TCRs reportedly avoided B.1.351 and B.1.1.7 mutated regions.

This CDR3 is built from 12 residues. Germline CDR1 reads LNHDA; CDR2 reads SQIVND (reference sequence). The germline V and J ends were trimmed by 10 bases and 4 bases, with 13 bases remaining between them. Sequencing was performed with immunoSEQ multiplex PCR; in TCRdb, only in-frame clones are kept and a portion is missing. This sample carries 90,000 to 120,000 clones, 70% to 90% of them seen once, and the ten largest clones take 16%. This receptor was obtained from an adult in good health. The chain links TRBV19 to TRBJ1-1; possible D gene TRBD1, 5 bases. This specimen was peripheral blood, taken on day 0 of AZD1222 vaccination. The CDR3: CATDRWGTEAFF. DNA of the CDR3: TGTGCCACCGACAGATGGGGCACTGAAGCTTTCTTT.